This T cell receptor (beta chain) was found in a study of neurological immune-mediated disorders. Whole-study results and caveats: Multiple sclerosis was found to have the least TCR clonal expansion, below healthy controls, and HTLV-1-associated myelopathy the most.

The V gene's germline CDR1 is MNHEY and CDR2 SMNVEV (reference sequence). The CDR3 length is 14 residues. The V end was cut by 6 bases, the J end by 3 bases, with 14 bases between. The cDNA was generated by 5'RACE with 10-nucleotide random UMIs. Each CDR3 protein is one row after TCRdb ran MiXCR on the 5' RACE reads. Of 50,000 to 70,000 distinct CDR3 sequences in the sample, about 11% were seen once. The sample's time point: longitudinal time-point 1 (baseline). The unsorted libraries originated from 2 million PBMCs that had been stored at -80 C. This clonotype was seen repeatedly, ten times or more. Its antigen is not identified.

This receptor was taken from a male donor with HTLV-1-associated myelopathy (HAM/TSP). The chain employs TRBV27 and TRBJ1-2; possibly TRBD1 for D (6 bases). The specimen sequenced was PBMCs. The CDR3 spells CASRGTRGDYGYTF. The CDR3 DNA follows: TGTGCCAGCAGGGGAACGAGGGGGGACTATGGCTACACCTTC.